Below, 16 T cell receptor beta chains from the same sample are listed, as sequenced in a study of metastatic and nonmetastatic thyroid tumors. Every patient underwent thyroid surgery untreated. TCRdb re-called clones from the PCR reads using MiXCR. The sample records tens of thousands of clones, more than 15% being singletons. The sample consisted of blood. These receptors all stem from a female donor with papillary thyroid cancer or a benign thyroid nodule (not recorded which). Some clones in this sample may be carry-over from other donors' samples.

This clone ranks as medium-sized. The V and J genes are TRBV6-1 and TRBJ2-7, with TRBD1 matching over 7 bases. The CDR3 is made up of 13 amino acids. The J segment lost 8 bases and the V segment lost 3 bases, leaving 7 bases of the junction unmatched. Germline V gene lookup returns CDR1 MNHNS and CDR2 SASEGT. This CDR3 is CASSDRGSVQQYF. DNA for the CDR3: TGTGCCAGCAGTGACAGGGGGAGTGTCCAGCAGTACTTC.

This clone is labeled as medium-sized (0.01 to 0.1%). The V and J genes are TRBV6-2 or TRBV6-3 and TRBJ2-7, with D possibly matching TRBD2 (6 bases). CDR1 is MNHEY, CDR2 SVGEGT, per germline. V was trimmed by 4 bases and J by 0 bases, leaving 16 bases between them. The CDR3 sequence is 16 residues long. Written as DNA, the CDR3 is TGTGCCAGCAGTTTATCCATAGCGGAAAGCTCCTACGAGCAGTACTTC. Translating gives CASSLSIAESSYEQYF.

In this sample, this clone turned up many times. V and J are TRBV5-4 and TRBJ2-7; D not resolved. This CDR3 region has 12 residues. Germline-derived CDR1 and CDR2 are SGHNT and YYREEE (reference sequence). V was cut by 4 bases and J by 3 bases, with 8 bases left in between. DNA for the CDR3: TGTGCCAGCAGCCAAGCCAACTACGAGCAGTACTTC. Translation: CASSQANYEQYF.

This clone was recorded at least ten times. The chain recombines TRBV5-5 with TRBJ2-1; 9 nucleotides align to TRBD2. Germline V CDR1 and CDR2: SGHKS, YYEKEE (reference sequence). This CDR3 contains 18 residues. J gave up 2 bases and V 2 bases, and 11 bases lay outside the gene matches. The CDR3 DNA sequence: TGTGCCAGCAGCTTTGCGTCGGCGGGAGGGCCTGCCTACAATGAGCAGTTCTTC. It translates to CASSFASAGGPAYNEQFF. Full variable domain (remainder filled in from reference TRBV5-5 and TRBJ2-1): DAGVTQSPTHLIKTRGQQVTLRCSPISGHKSVSWYQQVLGQGPQFIFQYYEKEERGRGNFPDRFSARQFPNYSSELNVNALLLGDSALYLCASSFASAGGPAYNEQFFGPGTRLTVL.

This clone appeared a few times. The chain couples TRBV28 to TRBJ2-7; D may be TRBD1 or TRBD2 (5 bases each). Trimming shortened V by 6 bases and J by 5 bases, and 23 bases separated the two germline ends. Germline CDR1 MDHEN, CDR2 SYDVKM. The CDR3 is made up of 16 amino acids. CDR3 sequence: CASSSIPGTGSDEQYF. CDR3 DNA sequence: TGTGCCAGCAGCTCCATCCCCGGGACCGGCTCAGACGAGCAGTACTTC.

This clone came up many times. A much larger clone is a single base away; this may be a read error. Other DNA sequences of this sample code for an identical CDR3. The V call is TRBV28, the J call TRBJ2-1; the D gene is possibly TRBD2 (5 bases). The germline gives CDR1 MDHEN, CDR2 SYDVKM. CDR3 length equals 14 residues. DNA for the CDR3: TGTGCCAGCAGACCAAGCGGAACCTATAATGAGCAGTTCTTC. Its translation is CASRPSGTYNEQFF.

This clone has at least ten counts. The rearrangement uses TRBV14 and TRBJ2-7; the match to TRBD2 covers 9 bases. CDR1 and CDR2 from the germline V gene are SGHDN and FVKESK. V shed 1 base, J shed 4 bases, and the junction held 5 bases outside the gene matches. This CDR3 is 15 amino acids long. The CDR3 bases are TGTGCCAGCAGCCAAGTCAGGACTAGCGTATACGAGCAGTACTTC. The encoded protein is CASSQVRTSVYEQYF.

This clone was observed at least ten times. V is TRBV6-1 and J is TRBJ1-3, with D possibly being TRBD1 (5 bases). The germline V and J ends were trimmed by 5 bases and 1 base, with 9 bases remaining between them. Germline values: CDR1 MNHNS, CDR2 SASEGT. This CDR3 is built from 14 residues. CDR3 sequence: CASSLDTSGNTIYF. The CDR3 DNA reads TGTGCCAGCAGTCTGGACACTTCTGGAAACACCATATATTTT.

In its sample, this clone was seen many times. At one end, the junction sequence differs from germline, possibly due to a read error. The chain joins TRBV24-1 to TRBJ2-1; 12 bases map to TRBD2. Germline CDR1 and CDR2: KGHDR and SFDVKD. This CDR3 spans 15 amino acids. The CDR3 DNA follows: TGTGTCACCAGTGATTCTCTAGCGGGGGGGAATGAGCAGTTCTTC. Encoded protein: CVTSDSLAGGNEQFF.

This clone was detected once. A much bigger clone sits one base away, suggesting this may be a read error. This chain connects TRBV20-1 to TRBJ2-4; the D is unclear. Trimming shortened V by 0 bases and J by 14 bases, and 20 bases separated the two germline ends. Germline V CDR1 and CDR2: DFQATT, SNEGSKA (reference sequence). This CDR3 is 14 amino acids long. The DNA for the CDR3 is TGCAGTGCTAGAGATCTTAGGGATTTAGGCATCAAGTACTTC. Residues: CSARDLRDLGIKYF.

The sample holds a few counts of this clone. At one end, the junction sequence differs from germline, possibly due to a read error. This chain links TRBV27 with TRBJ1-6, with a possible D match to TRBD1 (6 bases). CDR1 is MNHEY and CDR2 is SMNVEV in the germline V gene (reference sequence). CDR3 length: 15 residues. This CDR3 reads CANSPGTIYNSPLHF. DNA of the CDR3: TGTGCCAACAGTCCCGGGACAATATATAATTCACCCCTCCACTTT.

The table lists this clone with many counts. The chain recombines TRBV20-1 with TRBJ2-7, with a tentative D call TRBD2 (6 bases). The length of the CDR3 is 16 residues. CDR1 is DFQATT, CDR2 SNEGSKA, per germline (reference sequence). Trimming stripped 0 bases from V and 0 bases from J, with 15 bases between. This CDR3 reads CSARDPWSSDSYEQYF. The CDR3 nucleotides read TGCAGTGCTAGAGATCCGTGGTCTAGCGACTCCTACGAGCAGTACTTC.

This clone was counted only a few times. CDR3 bases: TGCAGTGCCATAAGCGGGGAACCCTACGAGCAGTACTTC. This sequence encodes CSAISGEPYEQYF. The chain employs TRBV20-1 and TRBJ2-7; 7 positions match TRBD2. The germline V gene has CDR1 DFQATT and CDR2 SNEGSKA (reference sequence). The CDR3 contains 13 residues. V was clipped by 6 bases and J by 2 bases; unmatched bases: 7.

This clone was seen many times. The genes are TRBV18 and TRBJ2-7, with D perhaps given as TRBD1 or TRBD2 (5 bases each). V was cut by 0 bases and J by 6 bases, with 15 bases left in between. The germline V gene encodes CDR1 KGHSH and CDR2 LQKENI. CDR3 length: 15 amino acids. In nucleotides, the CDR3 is TGTGCCAGCTCACCACCGTCAGGGAGAAAAGGCGAGCAGTACTTC. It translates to CASSPPSGRKGEQYF.

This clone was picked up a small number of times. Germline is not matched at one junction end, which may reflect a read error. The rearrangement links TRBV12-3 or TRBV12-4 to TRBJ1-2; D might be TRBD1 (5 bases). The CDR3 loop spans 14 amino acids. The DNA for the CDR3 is TGTGCCAGCAGCCCAGAAAGGGGTTCCTATGGCTACACATTC. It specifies CASSPERGSYGYTF.

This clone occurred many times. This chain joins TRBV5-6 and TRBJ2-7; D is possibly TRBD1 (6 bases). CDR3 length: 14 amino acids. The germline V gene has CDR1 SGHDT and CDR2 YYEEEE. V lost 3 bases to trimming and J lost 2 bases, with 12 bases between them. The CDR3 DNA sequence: TGTGCCAGCAGCTCCCTTGGACAGACCTACGAGCAGTACTTC. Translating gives CASSSLGQTYEQYF.